Listed here is a single TCR beta chain. Antigen unknown. Produced via immunoSEQ multiplex PCR; TCRdb's table is partial and in-frame only. Of 20,000 or so clones listed, over 80% are singletons. The sample belongs to a study of OX40 agonist ivuxolimab in advanced cancers. Study context: Aged 23 to 79 with a mean of approximately 60 years, they were roughly 83% male.

Study-level points and caveats: Doses of 0.1 to 3.0 mg/kg were accompanied by clonal expansion of CD4+ and CD8+ blood T cells by week 6.

This CDR3 is built from 14 residues. Germline CDR1 is LNHNV and CDR2 is YYDKDF (reference sequence). V lost 1 base, J lost 5 bases, and 11 bases lay in between. Autoimmune disease history or systemic immunosuppression meant exclusion. The rearrangement uses TRBV15 and TRBJ1-1; maybe TRBD1 (5 bases). The starting material was CD4+ or CD8+ T cells sorted from blood, obtained in a trial of the OX40 agonist ivuxolimab. The source of this sequence is an adult with an advanced solid tumor such as melanoma, head and neck, liver or kidney cancer. The CDR3 protein is CATSRGGDHTEAFF. Here the CDR3 DNA reads TGTGCCACCAGCAGAGGGGGGGATCATACTGAAGCTTTCTTT.